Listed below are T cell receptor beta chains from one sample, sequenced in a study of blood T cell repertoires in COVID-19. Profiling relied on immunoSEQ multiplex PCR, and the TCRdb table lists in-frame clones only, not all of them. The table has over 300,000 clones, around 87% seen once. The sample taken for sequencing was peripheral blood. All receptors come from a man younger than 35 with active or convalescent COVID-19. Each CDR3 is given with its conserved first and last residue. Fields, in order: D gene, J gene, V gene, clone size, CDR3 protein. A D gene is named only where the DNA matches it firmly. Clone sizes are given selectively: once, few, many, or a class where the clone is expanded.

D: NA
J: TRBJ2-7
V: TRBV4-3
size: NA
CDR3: CASSPGGNLEQYF

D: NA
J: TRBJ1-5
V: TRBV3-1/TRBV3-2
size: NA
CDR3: CASSQDLVGQPQHF

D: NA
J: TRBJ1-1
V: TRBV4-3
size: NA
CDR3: CASSQDRGGGTEAFF

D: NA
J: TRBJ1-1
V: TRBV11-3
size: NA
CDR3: CASSLGRGMNTEAFF

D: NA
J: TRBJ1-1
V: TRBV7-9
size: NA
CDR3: CASSLAQVEAFF

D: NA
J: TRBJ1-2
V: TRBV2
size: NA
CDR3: CASTREGAGNYGYTF

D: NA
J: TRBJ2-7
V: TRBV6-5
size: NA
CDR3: CASSYSSFNPEQYF

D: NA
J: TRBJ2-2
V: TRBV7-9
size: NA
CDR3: CASLGGANTGELFF

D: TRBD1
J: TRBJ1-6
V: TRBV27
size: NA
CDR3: CASRRGQGINNSPLHF

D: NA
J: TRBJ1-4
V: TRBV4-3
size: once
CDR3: CASSQDWWRDGEKLFF

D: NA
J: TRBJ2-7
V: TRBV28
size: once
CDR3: CASSGTGVSKPYEQYF

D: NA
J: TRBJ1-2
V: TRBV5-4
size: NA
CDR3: CASSLGEGGYTF

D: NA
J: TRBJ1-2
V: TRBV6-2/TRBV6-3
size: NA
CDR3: CASSYSQVEGYTF

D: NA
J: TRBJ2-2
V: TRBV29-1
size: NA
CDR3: CSVLVLANTGELFF

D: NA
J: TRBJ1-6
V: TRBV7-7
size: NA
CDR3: CASSPTRPRLYNSPLHF

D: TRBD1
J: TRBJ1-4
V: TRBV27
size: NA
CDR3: CASWDRGKTNEKLFF

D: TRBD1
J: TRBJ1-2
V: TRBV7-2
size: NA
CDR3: CASSQPGTGYIGYTF

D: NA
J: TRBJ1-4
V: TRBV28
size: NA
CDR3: CASSFGGNEKLFF

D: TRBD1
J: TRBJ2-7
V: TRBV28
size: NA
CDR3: CASSSTRWGDRGEQYF

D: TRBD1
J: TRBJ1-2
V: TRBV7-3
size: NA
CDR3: CASSRDRNYGYTF

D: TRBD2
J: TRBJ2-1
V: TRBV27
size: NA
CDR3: CASSLSGTSGSANEQFF

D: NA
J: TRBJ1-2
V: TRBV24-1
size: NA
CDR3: CATSLEGIVYGYTF

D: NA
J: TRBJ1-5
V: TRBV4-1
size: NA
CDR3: CASSQESSGNQPQHF

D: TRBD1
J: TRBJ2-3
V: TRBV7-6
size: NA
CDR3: CASSLGGTGVADTQYF

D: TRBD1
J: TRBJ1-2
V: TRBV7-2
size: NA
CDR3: CASSLVTGGGYTF

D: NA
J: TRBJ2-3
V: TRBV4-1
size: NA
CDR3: CASSQTSGSTDTQYF

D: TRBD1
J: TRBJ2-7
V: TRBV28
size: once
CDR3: CASSLQLGDRALTATYEQYF

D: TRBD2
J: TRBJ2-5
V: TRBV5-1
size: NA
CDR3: CASSLSPSSGGQETQYF

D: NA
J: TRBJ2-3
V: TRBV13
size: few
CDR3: CASSFGSDLVTDTQYF

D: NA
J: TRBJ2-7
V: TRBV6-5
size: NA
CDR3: CASSYSRGTHEQYF

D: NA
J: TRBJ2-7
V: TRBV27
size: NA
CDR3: CASGSGVLEQYF

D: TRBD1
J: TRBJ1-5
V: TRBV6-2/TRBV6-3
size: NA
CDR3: CASSYSGQGNQPQHF

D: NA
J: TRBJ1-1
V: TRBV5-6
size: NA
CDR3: CASSHDAGLPNTEAFF